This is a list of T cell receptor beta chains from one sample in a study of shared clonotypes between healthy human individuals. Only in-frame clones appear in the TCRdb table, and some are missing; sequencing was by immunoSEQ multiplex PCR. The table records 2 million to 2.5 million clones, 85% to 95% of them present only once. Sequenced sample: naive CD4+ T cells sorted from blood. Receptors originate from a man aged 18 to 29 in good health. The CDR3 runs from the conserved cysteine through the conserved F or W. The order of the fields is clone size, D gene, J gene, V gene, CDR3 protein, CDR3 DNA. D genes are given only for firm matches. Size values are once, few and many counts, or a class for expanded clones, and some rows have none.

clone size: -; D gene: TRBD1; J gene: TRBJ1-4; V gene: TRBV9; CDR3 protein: CASSVGDSATNEKLFF; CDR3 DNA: TGTGCCAGCAGCGTAGGGGACAGTGCAACTAATGAAAAACTGTTTTTT
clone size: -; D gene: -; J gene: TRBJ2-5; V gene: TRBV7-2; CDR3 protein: CASSLGTSRGQETQYF; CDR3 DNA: TGTGCCAGCAGCTTAGGTACTAGCAGGGGTCAAGAGACCCAGTACTTC
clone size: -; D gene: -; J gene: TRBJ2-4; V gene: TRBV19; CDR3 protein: CASSIAVLAKNIQYF; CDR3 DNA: TGTGCCAGTAGTATTGCCGTACTAGCCAAAAACATTCAGTACTTC
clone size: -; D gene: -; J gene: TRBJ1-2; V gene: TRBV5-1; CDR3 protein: CASRPGRSLDYGYTF; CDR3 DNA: TGCGCCAGCAGACCGGGACGGTCTCTTGACTATGGCTACACCTTC
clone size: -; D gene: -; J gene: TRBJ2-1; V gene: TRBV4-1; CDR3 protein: CASSQVLGNEQFF; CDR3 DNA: TGCGCCAGCAGCCAAGTTCTCGGGAATGAGCAGTTCTTC
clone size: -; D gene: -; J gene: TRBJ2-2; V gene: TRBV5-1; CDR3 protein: CASSLAWINTGELFF; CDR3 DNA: TGCGCCAGCAGCTTGGCCTGGATTAACACCGGGGAGCTGTTTTTT
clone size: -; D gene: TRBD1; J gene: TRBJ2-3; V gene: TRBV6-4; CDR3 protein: CASSGRDRGYGRGTDTQYF; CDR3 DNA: TGTGCCAGCAGTGGCCGGGACAGGGGGTATGGGCGTGGCACAGATACGCAGTATTTT
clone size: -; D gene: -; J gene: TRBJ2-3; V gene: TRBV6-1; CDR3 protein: CASTLKWGLDTQYF; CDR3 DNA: TGTGCCAGCACCCTGAAGTGGGGGTTAGATACGCAGTATTTT
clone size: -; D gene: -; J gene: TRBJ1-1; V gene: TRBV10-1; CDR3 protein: CASSPSSANTEAFF; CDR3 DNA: TGCGCCAGCAGCCCTTCCTCTGCGAACACTGAAGCTTTCTTT
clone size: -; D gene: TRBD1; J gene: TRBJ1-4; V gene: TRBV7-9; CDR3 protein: CASSLDRGNEKLFF; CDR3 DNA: TGTGCCAGCAGCTTAGACAGGGGAAATGAAAAACTGTTTTTT
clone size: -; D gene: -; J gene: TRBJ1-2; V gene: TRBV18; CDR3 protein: CASSPVKENYGYTF; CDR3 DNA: TGTGCCAGCTCACCAGTCAAGGAGAACTATGGCTACACCTTC
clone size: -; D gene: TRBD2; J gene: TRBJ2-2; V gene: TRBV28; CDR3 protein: CASSTTSPNTGELFF; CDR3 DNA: TGTGCCAGCAGTACGACTAGCCCGAACACCGGGGAGCTGTTTTTT
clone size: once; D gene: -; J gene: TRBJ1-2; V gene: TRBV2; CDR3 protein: CASSQTYGYTF; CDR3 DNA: TGTGCCAGCAGTCAAACCTATGGCTACACCTTC
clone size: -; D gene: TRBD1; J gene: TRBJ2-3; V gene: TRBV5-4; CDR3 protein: CASSSQGEDTQYF; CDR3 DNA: TGTGCCAGCAGCTCTCAGGGGGAAGATACGCAGTATTTT
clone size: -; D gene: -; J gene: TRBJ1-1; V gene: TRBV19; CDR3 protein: CASSMWAGASNTEAFF; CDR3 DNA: TGTGCCAGTAGTATGTGGGCAGGGGCTTCGAACACTGAAGCTTTCTTT
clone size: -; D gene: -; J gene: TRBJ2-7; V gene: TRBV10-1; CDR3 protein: CASSEDPSSYEQYF; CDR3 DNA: TGCGCCAGCAGTGAGGACCCAAGCTCCTACGAGCAGTACTTC
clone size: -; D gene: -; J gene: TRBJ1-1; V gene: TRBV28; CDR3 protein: CASTIQGNTEAFF; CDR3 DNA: TGTGCCAGCACCATACAGGGGAACACTGAAGCTTTCTTT
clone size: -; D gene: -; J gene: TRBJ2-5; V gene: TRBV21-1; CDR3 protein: CASSRPREETQYF; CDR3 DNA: TGTGCCAGCAGCAGGCCCAGGGAAGAGACCCAGTACTTC
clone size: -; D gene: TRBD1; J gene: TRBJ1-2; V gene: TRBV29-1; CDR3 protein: CSVAGQYSNYGYTF; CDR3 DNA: TGCAGCGTCGCGGGACAGTACTCTAACTATGGCTACACCTTC
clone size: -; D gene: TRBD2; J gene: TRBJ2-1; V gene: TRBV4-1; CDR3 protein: CASSQENSGGSYNEQFF; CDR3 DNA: TGCGCCAGCAGCCAAGAGAATAGCGGGGGTTCCTACAATGAGCAGTTCTTC
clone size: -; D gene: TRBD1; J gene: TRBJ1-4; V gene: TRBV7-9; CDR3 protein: CASSSSGGSNEKLFF; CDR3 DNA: TGTGCCAGCAGCTCGTCAGGGGGCTCTAATGAAAAACTGTTTTTT
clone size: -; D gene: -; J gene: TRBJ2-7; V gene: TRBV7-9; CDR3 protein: CASSLMKGHEQYF; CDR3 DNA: TGTGCCAGCAGCTTAATGAAGGGCCACGAGCAGTACTTC
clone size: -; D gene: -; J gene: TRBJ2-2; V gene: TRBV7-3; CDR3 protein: CASTSTGGLNTGELFF; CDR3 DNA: TGTGCCAGCACCTCAACCGGGGGGCTTAACACCGGGGAGCTGTTTTTT
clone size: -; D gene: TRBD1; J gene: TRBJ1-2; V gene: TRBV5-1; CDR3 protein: CASSSVGQDYGYTF; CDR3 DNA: TGCGCCAGCAGCAGCGTCGGACAGGACTATGGCTACACCTTC
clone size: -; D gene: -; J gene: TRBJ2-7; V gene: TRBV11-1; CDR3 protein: CASSFITSEQYF; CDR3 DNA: TGTGCCAGCAGCTTTATCACGAGCGAGCAGTACTTC
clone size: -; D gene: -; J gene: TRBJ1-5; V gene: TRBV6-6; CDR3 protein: CASRPKGESQPQHF; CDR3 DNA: TGTGCCAGCAGGCCGAAAGGGGAGAGTCAGCCCCAGCATTTT
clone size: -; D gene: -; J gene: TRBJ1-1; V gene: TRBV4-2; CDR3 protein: CASSQDPGFMNTEAFF; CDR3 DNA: TGTGCCAGCAGCCAAGATCCAGGGTTTATGAACACTGAAGCTTTCTTT
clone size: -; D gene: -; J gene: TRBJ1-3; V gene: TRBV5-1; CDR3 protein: CASSLSSSGNTIYF; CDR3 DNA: TGCGCCAGCAGCTTGTCTTCGTCTGGAAACACCATATATTTT
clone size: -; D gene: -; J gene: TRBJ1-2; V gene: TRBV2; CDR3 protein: CASSTATYGYTF; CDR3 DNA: TGTGCCAGCAGTACGGCCACCTATGGCTACACCTTC
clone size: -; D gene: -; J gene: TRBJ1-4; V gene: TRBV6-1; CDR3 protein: CACRPGTGGKEKLFF; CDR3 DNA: TGTGCCTGCCGTCCCGGGACGGGGGGGAAAGAAAAACTGTTTTTT
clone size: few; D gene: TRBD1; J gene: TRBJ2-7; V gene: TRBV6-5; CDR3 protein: CASSRGTGHEQYF; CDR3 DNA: TGTGCCAGCAGTCGGGGGACAGGTCACGAGCAGTACTTC
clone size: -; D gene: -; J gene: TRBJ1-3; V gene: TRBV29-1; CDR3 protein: CSGLLGSGNTIYF; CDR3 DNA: TGCAGCGGCCTCCTGGGCTCTGGAAACACCATATATTTT
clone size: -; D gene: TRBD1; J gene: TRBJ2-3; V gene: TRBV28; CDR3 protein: CASRTTGGHTQYF; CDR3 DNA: TGTGCCAGCCGGACCACAGGGGGGCATACGCAGTATTTT
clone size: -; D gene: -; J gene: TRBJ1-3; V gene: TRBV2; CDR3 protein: CASTPGGSGNTIYF; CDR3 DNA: TGTGCCAGCACGCCCGGAGGCTCTGGAAACACCATATATTTT
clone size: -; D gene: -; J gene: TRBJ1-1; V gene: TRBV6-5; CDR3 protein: CASSYQRVTEAFF; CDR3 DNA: TGTGCCAGCAGTTACCAACGGGTCACTGAAGCTTTCTTT
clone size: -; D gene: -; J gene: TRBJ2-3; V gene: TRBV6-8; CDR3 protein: CASRGGRTDTQYF; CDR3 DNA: TGTGCCAGCAGGGGGGGGCGGACAGATACGCAGTATTTT
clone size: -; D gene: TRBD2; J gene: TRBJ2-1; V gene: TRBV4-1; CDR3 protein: CASSQDSLAGVSYNEQFF; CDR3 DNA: TGCGCCAGCAGCCAAGATTCCCTAGCGGGAGTTTCCTACAATGAGCAGTTCTTC
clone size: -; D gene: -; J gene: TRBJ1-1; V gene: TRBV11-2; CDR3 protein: CASSPHERATEAFF; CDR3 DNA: TGTGCCAGCAGCCCACACGAGAGGGCCACTGAAGCTTTCTTT
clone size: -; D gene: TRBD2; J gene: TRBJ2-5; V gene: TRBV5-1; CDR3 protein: CASSLPERGAKETQYF; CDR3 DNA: TGCGCCAGCAGCTTGCCGGAGCGGGGGGCCAAAGAGACCCAGTACTTC
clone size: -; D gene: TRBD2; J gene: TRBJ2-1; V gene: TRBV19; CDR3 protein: CASSITSAEQFF; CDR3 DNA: TGTGCCAGTAGTATAACTAGCGCTGAGCAGTTCTTC
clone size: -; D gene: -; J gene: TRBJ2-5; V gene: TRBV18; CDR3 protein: CASSHEETQYF; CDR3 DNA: TGTGCCAGCTCACATGAAGAGACCCAGTACTTC
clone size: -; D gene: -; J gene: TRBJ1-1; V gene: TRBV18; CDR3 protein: CASSLDPNTEAFF; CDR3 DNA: TGTGCCAGCTCACTCGATCCAAACACTGAAGCTTTCTTT
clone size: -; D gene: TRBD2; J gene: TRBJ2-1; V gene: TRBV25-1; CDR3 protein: CASSSTGGSYNEQFF; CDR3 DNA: TGTGCCAGCAGTTCGACGGGGGGCTCCTACAATGAGCAGTTCTTC
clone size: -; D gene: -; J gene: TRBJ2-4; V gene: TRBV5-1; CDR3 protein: CASSLARFFAKNIQYF; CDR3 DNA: TGCGCCAGCAGCTTGGCGAGGTTTTTTGCCAAAAACATTCAGTACTTC
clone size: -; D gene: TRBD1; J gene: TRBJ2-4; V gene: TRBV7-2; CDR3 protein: CASSLGGRGPVLAKNIQYF; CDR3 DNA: TGTGCCAGCAGCTTAGGGGGCAGGGGGCCAGTGTTAGCCAAAAACATTCAGTACTTC
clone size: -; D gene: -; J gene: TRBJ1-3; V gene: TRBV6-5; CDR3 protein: CASSYGPSGNTIYF; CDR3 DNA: TGTGCCAGCAGTTACGGTCCCTCCGGAAACACCATATATTTT
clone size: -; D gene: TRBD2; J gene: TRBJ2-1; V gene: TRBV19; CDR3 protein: CASSISRGSNEQFF; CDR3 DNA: TGTGCCAGTAGTATAAGTCGCGGGAGTAATGAGCAGTTCTTC
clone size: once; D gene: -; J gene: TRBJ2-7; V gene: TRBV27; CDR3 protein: CASSPSGFYEQYF; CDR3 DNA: TGTGCCAGCAGTCCATCTGGTTTCTACGAGCAGTACTTC
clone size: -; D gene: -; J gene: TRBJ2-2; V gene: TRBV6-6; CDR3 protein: CASSWTGELFF; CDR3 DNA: TGTGCCAGCAGTTGGACGGGGGAGCTGTTTTTT
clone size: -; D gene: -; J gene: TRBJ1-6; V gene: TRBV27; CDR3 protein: CASSLRDTYNSPLHF; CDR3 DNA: TGTGCCAGCAGTTTAAGGGATACCTATAATTCACCCCTCCACTTT
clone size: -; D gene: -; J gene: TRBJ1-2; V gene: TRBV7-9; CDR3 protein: CASSSTGPEGYTF; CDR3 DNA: TGTGCCAGCAGCTCAACAGGGCCGGAGGGCTACACCTTC
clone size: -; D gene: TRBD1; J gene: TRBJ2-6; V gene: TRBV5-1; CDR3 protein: CASSASPGQALSSGANVLTF; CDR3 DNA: TGCGCCAGCAGCGCATCTCCGGGACAGGCCCTCTCCTCTGGGGCCAACGTCCTGACTTTC
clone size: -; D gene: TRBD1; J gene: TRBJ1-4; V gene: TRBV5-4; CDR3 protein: CASSRDSNEKLFF; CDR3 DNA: TGTGCCAGCAGCCGGGACAGCAATGAAAAACTGTTTTTT
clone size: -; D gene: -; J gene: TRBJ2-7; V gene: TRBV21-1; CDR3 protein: CASGYYEQYF; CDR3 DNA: TGTGCCAGCGGTTACTACGAGCAGTACTTC
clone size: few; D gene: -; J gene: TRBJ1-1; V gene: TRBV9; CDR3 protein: CASSVAQKNTEAFF; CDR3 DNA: TGTGCCAGCAGCGTAGCACAGAAGAACACTGAAGCTTTCTTT
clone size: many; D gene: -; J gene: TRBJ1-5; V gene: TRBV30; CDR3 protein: CAYTLGGNQPQHF; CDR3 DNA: TGTGCCTACACCCTAGGAGGGAATCAGCCCCAGCATTTT
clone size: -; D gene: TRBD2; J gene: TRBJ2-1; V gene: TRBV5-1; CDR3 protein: CASTQNRLAGVQEQFF; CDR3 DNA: TGCGCCAGCACCCAAAACCGACTAGCGGGAGTGCAGGAGCAGTTCTTC
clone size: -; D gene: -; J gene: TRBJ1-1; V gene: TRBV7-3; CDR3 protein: CASSKEVMNTEAFF; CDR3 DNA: TGTGCCAGCAGCAAAGAGGTTATGAACACTGAAGCTTTCTTT
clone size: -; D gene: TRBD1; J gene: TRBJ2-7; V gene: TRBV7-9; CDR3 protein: CASSFVGTDYEQYF; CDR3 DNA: TGTGCCAGCAGCTTCGTGGGGACAGACTACGAGCAGTACTTC
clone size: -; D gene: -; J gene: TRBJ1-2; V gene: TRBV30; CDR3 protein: CAWRGLPGSNYGYTF; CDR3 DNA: TGTGCCTGGAGGGGATTGCCAGGATCAAACTATGGCTACACCTTC